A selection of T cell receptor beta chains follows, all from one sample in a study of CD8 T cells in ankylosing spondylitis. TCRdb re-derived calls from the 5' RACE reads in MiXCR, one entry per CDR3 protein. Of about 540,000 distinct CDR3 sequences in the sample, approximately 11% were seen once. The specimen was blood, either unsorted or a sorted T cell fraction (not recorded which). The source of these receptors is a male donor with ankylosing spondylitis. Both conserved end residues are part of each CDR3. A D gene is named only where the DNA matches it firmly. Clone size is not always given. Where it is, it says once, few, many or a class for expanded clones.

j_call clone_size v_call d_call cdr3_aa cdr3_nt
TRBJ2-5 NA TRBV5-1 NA CASRSRDTSETQYF TGCGCCAGCAGATCGCGGGACACTTCAGAGACCCAGTACTTC
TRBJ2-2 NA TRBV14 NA CASSQAGWFTGELFF TGTGCCAGCAGCCAAGCTGGGTGGTTCACCGGGGAGCTGTTTTTT
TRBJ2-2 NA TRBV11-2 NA CASSRRRGAGELFF TGTGCCAGCAGCCGTCGTAGGGGGGCCGGGGAGCTGTTTTTT
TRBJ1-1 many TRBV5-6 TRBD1 CASSLPTGVDTEAFF TGTGCCAGCAGCTTGCCGACAGGGGTGGACACTGAAGCTTTCTTT
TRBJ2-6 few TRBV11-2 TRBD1 CASSWPGQGVDSGANVLTF TGTGCCAGCAGCTGGCCCGGACAGGGGGTGGACTCTGGGGCCAACGTCCTGACTTTC
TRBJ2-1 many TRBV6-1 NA CASSPTGYNEQFF TGTGCCAGCAGCCCGACAGGCTACAATGAGCAGTTCTTC
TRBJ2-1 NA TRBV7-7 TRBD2 CASSVTSGRAGEQFF TGTGCCAGCAGCGTGACTAGCGGGAGGGCGGGTGAGCAGTTCTTC
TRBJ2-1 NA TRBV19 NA CASSPDPPYNEQFF TGTGCCAGTAGCCCCGACCCCCCCTACAATGAGCAGTTCTTC
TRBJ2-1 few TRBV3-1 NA CASSQDLGPHNEQFF TGTGCCAGCAGCCAAGATCTGGGACCTCACAATGAGCAGTTCTTC
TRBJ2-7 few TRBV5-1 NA CASSLADRPLSYEQYF TGCGCCAGCAGCTTGGCCGACAGGCCGTTATCCTACGAGCAGTACTTC
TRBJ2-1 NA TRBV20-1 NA CSARDGGLSYNEQFF TGCAGTGCTAGAGATGGTGGATTGTCCTACAATGAGCAGTTCTTC
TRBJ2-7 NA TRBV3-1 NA CASSHLNRVASYEQYF TGTGCCAGCAGCCACCTAAATCGGGTGGCCTCCTACGAGCAGTACTTC
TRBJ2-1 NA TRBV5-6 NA CASSFVATQSRQFF TGTGCCAGCAGCTTCGTTGCGACGCAGAGTAGGCAGTTCTTC
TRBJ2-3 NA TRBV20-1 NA CSARAYTSTDTQYF TGCAGTGCTAGAGCGTATACTAGCACAGATACGCAGTATTTT
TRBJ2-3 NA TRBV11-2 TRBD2 CASTITGGSSTDTQYF TGTGCCAGCACGATTACGGGGGGTTCTAGCACAGATACGCAGTATTTT
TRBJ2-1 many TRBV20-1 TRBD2 CSATVAGGQLEQFF TGCAGTGCTACCGTAGCGGGAGGGCAATTGGAGCAGTTCTTC
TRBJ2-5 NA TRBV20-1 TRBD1 CSARDTGGETQYF TGCAGTGCTAGGGACACAGGGGGAGAGACCCAGTACTTC
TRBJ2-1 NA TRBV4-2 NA CASSQGLGAFDEQFF TGTGCCAGCAGCCAAGGACTAGGGGCATTCGATGAGCAGTTCTTC
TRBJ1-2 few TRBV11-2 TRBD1 CASSLQGTGDYGYTF TGTGCCAGCAGCTTACAGGGGACAGGGGACTATGGCTACACCTTC
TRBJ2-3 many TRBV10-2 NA CASSERVLAIDTQYF TGCGCCAGCAGTGAGAGGGTTCTAGCTATCGATACGCAGTATTTT
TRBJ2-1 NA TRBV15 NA CATSRDNGIPFF TGTGCCACCAGCAGAGATAACGGGATCCCGTTCTTC
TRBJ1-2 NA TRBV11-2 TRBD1 CASSSEGATYGYTF TGTGCCAGCAGCTCCGAGGGGGCAACCTATGGCTACACCTTC